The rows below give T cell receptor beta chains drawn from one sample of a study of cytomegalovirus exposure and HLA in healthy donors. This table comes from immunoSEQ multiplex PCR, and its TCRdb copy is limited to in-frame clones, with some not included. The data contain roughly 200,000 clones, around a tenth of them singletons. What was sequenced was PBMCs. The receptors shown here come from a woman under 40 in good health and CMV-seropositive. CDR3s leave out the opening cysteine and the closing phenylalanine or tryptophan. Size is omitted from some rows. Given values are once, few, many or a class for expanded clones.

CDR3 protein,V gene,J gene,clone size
ASGRTGEIPNEQF,TRBV5-1,TRBJ2-1,few
ASSFSVAGLGEQY,TRBV27,TRBJ2-7,few
ASSASGDVVDHEQY,TRBV9,TRBJ2-7,NA
ASSFRAGTGGTGELF,TRBV7-7,TRBJ2-2,few
ASGISSGLSWETQY,TRBV7-9,TRBJ2-5,few
ASSLRQGFYGYT,TRBV27,TRBJ1-2,few
ASSPGTGTGYTDTQY,TRBV13,TRBJ2-3,NA
ASSLGLAVLNEQF,TRBV18,TRBJ2-1,NA
ASSEFSGGQTQY,TRBV6-1,TRBJ2-5,NA
ASSQYRGANTEAF,TRBV5-1,TRBJ1-1,few
ASSIGSGGLGDTQY,TRBV19,TRBJ2-3,few
ATSLTGLNQPQH,TRBV6-1,TRBJ1-5,few
ASSSVQGDGNTIY,TRBV6-5,TRBJ1-3,few
ASSDGQAFEAF,TRBV10-1,TRBJ1-1,NA
SVITGWGGYNEQF,TRBV29-1,TRBJ2-1,few
ASSEEVYEQY,TRBV7-9,NA,NA
ASSFRDRVQEQY,TRBV6-6,TRBJ2-7,few
ASSFRGRGRRRDTEAF,TRBV7-8,TRBJ1-1,NA
ASSPDRDREQF,TRBV19,TRBJ2-1,NA
ATTGLAETNEQF,TRBV2,TRBJ2-1,NA
ASSPGTSGLAYEQY,TRBV5-1,TRBJ2-7,few
ASSLFAGKQGEQY,TRBV5-1,TRBJ2-7,NA
ASSLDSAARETQY,TRBV7-9,TRBJ2-5,few
ASSQDSAGGAETQY,TRBV4-1,TRBJ2-5,few
ASSESSGGPLDEQY,TRBV10-1,TRBJ2-7,NA
ASSRPQQGASPKGTDTQY,TRBV2,TRBJ2-3,many
ASSPSGRARETQY,TRBV10-2,TRBJ2-5,NA
ATSKGDSYNEQF,TRBV15,TRBJ2-1,NA
AWSVRGNQPQH,TRBV30,TRBJ1-5,few
SAGTGEGYT,TRBV20-1,TRBJ1-2,NA
ASSLGVGVGEQY,TRBV7-2,TRBJ2-7,few
ASSRLAGDGTREQY,TRBV27,TRBJ2-7,NA
AGGTSSGYEQY,TRBV2,NA,few
ASSPDRANTEAF,TRBV18,TRBJ1-1,NA
ASSLGSGRPQKQF,TRBV13,TRBJ2-1,NA
ASRQGTNYGYT,TRBV21-1,TRBJ1-2,few
ASSQDTHGRNQPQH,TRBV4-1,TRBJ1-5,few
ASSLRGTNEKLF,TRBV5-1,TRBJ1-4,few
ASSLSGASRATQY,TRBV7-8,TRBJ2-5,few
ASSLSAGGGLDYGYT,TRBV27,TRBJ1-2,NA
ASSGAWALAKNIQY,TRBV6-1,TRBJ2-4,NA
ASTSGYEQY,TRBV2,TRBJ2-7,few